The present entry profiles one TCR beta chain with its context. The antigen remains undetermined. The data stem from a study of neurological immune-mediated disorders. Study-wide points: The greatest degree of TCR clonal expansion was observed in HTLV-1-associated myelopathy, with the lowest in multiple sclerosis, below that of healthy controls.

Trimming took 1 base from V and 3 from J, leaving 10 bases between them. Germline V CDR1 and CDR2: ENHRY, SYGVKD. This CDR3 has 14 amino acids. Noted time point: longitudinal time-point 1 (baseline). From the 5' RACE reads, TCRdb called clonotypes with MiXCR, one entry per CDR3 protein. Among fewer than 55,000 distinct CDR3 sequences, less than 12% were seen once, and the ten largest hold about 1.6%. The rearrangement links TRBV10-3 to TRBJ2-7; weak D call: TRBD2 (5 bases). This clonotype was sampled from a woman aged 40-49 years in good health. Sequencing used PBMCs. CDR3 loop: CAISEWGRGYEQYF. The DNA of the CDR3 is TGTGCCATCAGTGAGTGGGGTCGGGGCTACGAGCAGTACTTC.